This TCR beta chain emerged from a study of T cell repertoires in cytomegalovirus infection. Study background: Based on public TCR beta signatures, there were indications of CMV infection and of a matching HLA type. Points from the study as a whole: Summed public TCR beta family frequency identified CMV carriers bearing the relevant HLA. Ex vivo, HLA-C-restricted CMV-specific TCR beta clonotypes prevailed over the rest of the response.

In TCRdb, the reads were re-called with MiXCR into one record per CDR3 protein. The sample consists of 740,000 or so distinct CDR3 sequences, less than 40% of them appearing once. V trimming: 4 bases; J trimming: 4 bases; junction bases outside the gene matches: 3. This CDR3 region has 14 residues. Germline V gene sequence: CDR1 SGHKS, CDR2 YYEKEE (reference sequence). As for this clonotype: Its antigen is currently unknown.

The origin of this receptor is a human donor in good health (CMV status not recorded). Some clones in this sample may be carry-over from other donors' samples. The chain has TRBV5-5 and TRBJ2-3; 10 bases agree with TRBD1. What was sequenced was PBMCs. CDR3 nucleotides: TGTGCCAGCAGCCGGGACAGGGGTCCAGATACGCAGTATTTT. This translates into CASSRDRGPDTQYF.